The T cell receptor (beta chain) under discussion was sequenced for a study of T cell repertoires in cytomegalovirus infection. Study-wide background: Carrying CMV and the relevant HLA type showed in public TCR beta signatures.

General observations from the study: Dominating the ex vivo response were TCR beta clonotypes that were CMV-specific and HLA-C-restricted.

Trimming removed 2 bases from V and 6 bases from J, with 11 bases in between. CDR1 and CDR2 (germline): ENHRY, SYGVKD. CDR3 length: 15 amino acids. As regards this clonotype: Its antigen is still unknown.

MiXCR, applied by TCRdb to the reads, yields one record per CDR3 protein. The sample has around 530,000 distinct CDR3 sequences; about 26% are singletons. The chain joins TRBV10-3 to TRBJ1-6, with D uncertain. Input material: PBMCs. The clonotype originates from a human donor in good health (CMV status not recorded). Some clones in this sample may be carry-over from other donors' samples. The CDR3 loop reads CAISERPPGNSPLHF. The CDR3 region has the DNA TGTGCCATCAGTGAGCGGCCCCCGGGTAATTCACCCCTCCACTTT.